One T cell receptor beta chain is described in this entry. The antigen is unknown. This sample was taken from a study of cytomegalovirus exposure and HLA in healthy donors. Findings and caveats of the study: Owing to their indistinguishability, certain V segments, notably TRBV6-2 and TRBV6-3, were excluded.

Those who donated were healthy bone marrow donors. V was clipped by 3 bases and J by 3 bases; unmatched bases: 4. The germline V gene has CDR1 LGHNA and CDR2 YSLEER. CDR3 length: 16 residues. Amplification used 60 Vbeta primers and 13 Jbeta primers. Repertoires were generated with immunoSEQ multiplex PCR, while TCRdb's copy carries only in-frame clones and drops some. The top ten hold around 4.3% of the sample, which has tens of thousands of clones, nearly 80% seen once. This clonotype was sampled from a woman aged 40 to 49 in good health and CMV-seropositive. The specimen sequenced was PBMCs. The rearrangement joins TRBV4-3 to TRBJ2-3, with 12 bases that match TRBD1. CDR3 in amino acids: CASSQGGQGATDTQYF. The CDR3 nucleotides are TGCGCCAGCAGCCAGGGGGGACAGGGGGCGACAGATACGCAGTATTTT.